The source of this TCR beta chain is a study of identical twins. Findings and caveats of the study: Within cord blood, abundant beta clonotypes carried fewer insertions, but memory repertoires showed no such trend. Twins shared beta out-of-frame sequences in excess, but this excess was weaker. Models underestimated how often monozygotic twins shared out-of-frame TCR alpha.

It was template switching that added a universal primer site, and there were unique molecular identifiers on the cDNA. From the 5' RACE reads, TCRdb called clonotypes with MiXCR, one entry per CDR3 protein. The sample includes more than 350,000 distinct CDR3 sequences, 9% to 10% seen only once; the top ten take 7.5% to 9.5%. With regard to this clonotype: Its target is not known.

The CDR3 covers 13 residues. In germline, CDR1 is SGHNT, CDR2 YYREEE (reference sequence). V shed 10 bases and J 6 bases; nucleotides not matched to a gene: 10. This TCR came from a woman aged 45-65 years in good health. The V and J genes are TRBV5-4 and TRBJ2-1, with 7 nucleotides matching TRBD2. The sample was naive T cells sorted from blood. The CDR3 DNA reads TGTGCCCACCGGGAGGTTGGGGCCAATGAGCAGTTCTTC. Residues: CAHREVGANEQFF. Drawing the rest from reference TRBV5-4 and TRBJ2-1, the complete variable domain is ETGVTQSPTHLIKTRGQQVTLRCSSQSGHNTVSWYQQALGQGPQFIFQYYREEENGRGNFPPRFSGLQFPNYSSELNVNALELDDSALYLCAHREVGANEQFFGPGTRLTVL.